This note documents a single T cell receptor beta chain sequence. Its target is unknown. Trimming took off 4 bases at V and 2 bases at J, with 9 bases between the two ends. This CDR3 contains 15 residues. CDR1 MDHEN and CDR2 SYDVKM come from the germline V gene. The entry originates in a study of regulatory T cells. Study observations and caveats: In CD3G-deficient patients, conventional CD4+ T cells were enriched for hydrophobic CDR3 residues at positions 6 and 7.

Primers: 52 TRBV forward and 13 TRBJ reverse. The assay was immunoSEQ multiplex PCR, and TCRdb's table has in-frame clones only and misses some. The data show about 34,000 clones, approximately 93% seen once. The clonotype originates from a child aged 2 to 9 with CD3G deficiency. The genes are TRBV28 and TRBJ2-6; TRBD2 is a possible D gene (5 bases). Material for sequencing was conventional CD4+ T cells sorted from blood. CDR3 sequence reads: CASSSSGTGANVLTF. The CDR3 DNA is TGTGCCAGCAGTTCGTCCGGGACTGGGGCCAACGTCCTGACTTTC.